These T cell receptor beta chains were read from a single sample in a study of cytomegalovirus exposure and HLA in healthy donors. Only in-frame clones appear in the TCRdb table, and some are missing; sequencing was by immunoSEQ multiplex PCR. This sample carries 100,000 to 150,000 clones, approximately 95% of them seen once, and the ten largest clones take 1.5% to 2%. The specimen sequenced was PBMCs. The receptors shown here come from a man younger than 35 in good health and CMV-seronegative. Each CDR3 is given with its conserved first and last residue. A D gene is named only where the DNA matches it firmly. Size values are once, few and many counts, or a class for expanded clones, and some rows have none.

abundance | j_gene | d_gene | v_gene | CDR3nt | CDR3aa
- | TRBJ2-7 | - | TRBV5-4 | TGTGCCAGCAGTTCACGGGGGAACTCCTACGAGCAGTACTTC | CASSSRGNSYEQYF
- | TRBJ1-1 | TRBD1 | TRBV9 | TGTGCCAGCAGCGTAGCGTCGGGACAGGGTGGCACTGAAGCTTTCTTT | CASSVASGQGGTEAFF
- | TRBJ2-3 | TRBD2 | TRBV27 | TGTGCCAGCAGTTTTTCCACTAGCGGGGTAAAGTATTTT | CASSFSTSGVKYF
- | TRBJ2-3 | - | TRBV30 | TGTGCCTGGGCGGAGGGGGCGATCACAGATACGCAGTATTTT | CAWAEGAITDTQYF
- | TRBJ2-4 | TRBD1 | TRBV13 | TGTGCCAGCAGCTCAACAGGGGGCAGAAACATTCAGTACTTC | CASSSTGGRNIQYF
- | TRBJ2-3 | - | TRBV5-1 | TGCGCCAGCAGGGCTGACACAGCCTTCACAGATACGCAGTATTTT | CASRADTAFTDTQYF
- | TRBJ2-7 | - | TRBV7-2 | TGTGCCAGCAGCCTCCAGGGGACCTACTCCTACGAGCAGTACTTC | CASSLQGTYSYEQYF
- | TRBJ1-1 | - | TRBV30 | TGTGCCTGGAGATGGCAGGGTAACACTGAAGCTTTCTTT | CAWRWQGNTEAFF
- | TRBJ1-1 | - | TRBV2 | TGTGCCATCCCGGGGAGGGGGTTGGGGAACACTGAAGCTTTCTTT | CAIPGRGLGNTEAFF
- | TRBJ1-5 | - | TRBV28 | TGTGCCAGCAGTCCCGACAGGAGTCAGCCCCAGCATTTT | CASSPDRSQPQHF
- | TRBJ1-1 | - | TRBV9 | TGTGCCAGCAGCGTAGATAAGAGTTTAAGAACTGAAGCTTTCTTT | CASSVDKSLRTEAFF
- | TRBJ1-5 | - | TRBV28 | TGTGCCAGCAGTCACCTACAGGGTGCGAATCAGCCCCAGCATTTT | CASSHLQGANQPQHF
- | TRBJ1-2 | TRBD1 | TRBV5-4 | TGTGCCAGCAGCCCGTTCAGGGGGCTCGAGAGCTACACCTTC | CASSPFRGLESYTF
- | TRBJ2-6 | - | TRBV28 | TGTGCCAGCACCATCGGAGGGACTGGGGCCAACGTCCTGACTTTC | CASTIGGTGANVLTF
- | TRBJ1-5 | TRBD1 | TRBV4-2 | TGTGCCAGCAGCCCCCGGAGGGGGCTCTTTCAGCCCCAGCATTTT | CASSPRRGLFQPQHF
- | TRBJ2-5 | TRBD2 | TRBV5-3 | TGTGCCAGAAGCTTGAGTTCGACTAGCGGACAAAAAGAGACCCAGTACTTC | CARSLSSTSGQKETQYF
once | TRBJ1-1 | TRBD1 | TRBV27 | TGTGCCAGCAGTCGACAGGGGGGGAACACTGAAGCTTTCTTT | CASSRQGGNTEAFF
- | TRBJ2-1 | - | TRBV7-3 | TGTGCCAGCTCGGTATCCGGGAACAACTATAACAATGAGCAGTTCTTC | CASSVSGNNYNNEQFF
- | TRBJ2-5 | - | TRBV28 | TGTGCCAGCAGTTTAACTCCTAGACAGGAGACCCAGTACTTC | CASSLTPRQETQYF
- | TRBJ2-7 | - | TRBV7-2 | TGTGCCAGCAGCTTAGTAGGGGTTCTAGAGAGTTACGAGCAGTACTTC | CASSLVGVLESYEQYF
- | TRBJ2-1 | TRBD2 | TRBV9 | TGTGCCAGCAGCGTAGAAGCTAGCGGAGGGCGGGAGCAGTTCTTC | CASSVEASGGREQFF
- | TRBJ2-2 | TRBD2 | TRBV11-3 | TGTGCCAGCAGCTTAGGCGTACTAGCGGGACCCGGGGAGCTGTTTTTT | CASSLGVLAGPGELFF
once | TRBJ2-2 | - | TRBV18 | TGTGCCAGCTCACCACGTCGGGGGACGGACGGGGAGCTGTTTTTT | CASSPRRGTDGELFF
once | TRBJ2-2 | TRBD1 | TRBV15 | TGTGCCACCAGCAGAGGACAGGGAGAAGCCACCGGGGAGCTGTTTTTT | CATSRGQGEATGELFF
- | TRBJ2-1 | - | TRBV27 | TGTGCCAGCAGTTTAGCGCTAGCGAATGAGCAGTTCTTC | CASSLALANEQFF
- | TRBJ2-1 | TRBD2 | TRBV5-1 | TGCGCCAGCAGCTCTACTAGCGGGAGATTTAGTGAGCAGTTCTTC | CASSSTSGRFSEQFF
- | TRBJ1-1 | - | TRBV18 | TGTGCCAGCTCACCATTCGGCTTGGGCGGGCAACGGAGTGAAGCTTTCTTT | CASSPFGLGGQRSEAFF
- | TRBJ1-1 | - | TRBV5-1 | TGCGCCAGCAGCCCTCTGGGGAATGGAGGGCAAGCTTTCTTT | CASSPLGNGGQAFF
- | TRBJ1-5 | - | TRBV7-3 | TGTGCCAGCAGCTCGGACCGCGGGGCCCAGCATTTT | CASSSDRGAQHF
- | TRBJ1-5 | - | TRBV19 | TGTGCCACCCTCCCCCGAGACAGATTCAATCAGCCCCAGCATTTT | CATLPRDRFNQPQHF
- | TRBJ2-4 | TRBD2 | TRBV4-1 | TGCGCCAGCAGCCACCCCGGGACTAGCCGGTCCAAAAACATTCAGTACTTC | CASSHPGTSRSKNIQYF
- | TRBJ2-1 | - | TRBV4-2 | TGTGCCAGCAGCCAGGAGGGCGTGGGGACCATATACAATGAGCAGTTCTTC | CASSQEGVGTIYNEQFF
- | TRBJ1-1 | TRBD1 | TRBV6-5 | TGTGTCTCAGAGGGGGCCGCGGCTGAAGCTTTCTTT | CVSEGAAAEAFF
- | TRBJ2-7 | TRBD1 | TRBV15 | TGTGCCACCAGCAGAAACAGGGGGCAAAGCTACGAGCAGTACTTC | CATSRNRGQSYEQYF
- | TRBJ2-3 | - | TRBV5-1 | TGCGCCAGCAACCAAGGTCCTAGCGGCACAGATACGCAGTATTTT | CASNQGPSGTDTQYF
- | TRBJ2-7 | - | TRBV4-1 | TGCGCCAGCAGCCCAGAGGAACAGCTGAACTACGAGCAGTACTTC | CASSPEEQLNYEQYF
- | TRBJ2-1 | - | TRBV7-9 | TGTGCCAGCAGCTTAGTCGACAATGAGCAGTTCTTC | CASSLVDNEQFF
- | TRBJ2-1 | TRBD2 | TRBV27 | TGTGCCAGCAGACTAGCGGGAGAGAGCTCCTACAATGAGCAGTTCTTC | CASRLAGESSYNEQFF
- | TRBJ2-1 | - | TRBV13 | TGTGCCAGCAGCTCCCGGACTCAGAGCTCCTACAATGAGCAGTTCTTC | CASSSRTQSSYNEQFF
- | TRBJ1-2 | - | TRBV7-9 | TGTGCCAGCAGCCAACTTCGTGACAGACGAGCTAACTATGGCTACACCTTC | CASSQLRDRRANYGYTF
- | TRBJ1-2 | - | TRBV6-1 | TGTGCCAGCAGTGAAGGATGGGCCTTTATTGGCTACACCTTC | CASSEGWAFIGYTF
- | TRBJ1-1 | - | TRBV30 | TGTGCCTGGAGTACCCAGGTGAACACTGAAGCTTTCTTT | CAWSTQVNTEAFF
- | TRBJ1-2 | - | TRBV28 | TGTGCCAGCACCGCGGGGCACGGTAACTATGGCTACACCTTC | CASTAGHGNYGYTF
- | TRBJ2-5 | TRBD1 | TRBV7-2 | TGTGCCAGCAGCTTAGGGTACGGGACAGGAGGCCAAGAGACCCAGTACTTC | CASSLGYGTGGQETQYF
- | TRBJ1-1 | - | TRBV6-1 | TGTGCCAGCAATAGCGGTGAAGCTTTCTTT | CASNSGEAFF
- | TRBJ1-2 | - | TRBV9 | TGTGCCAGCAGCGTAGACGGCAGGGACTATGGCTACACCTTC | CASSVDGRDYGYTF
- | TRBJ2-7 | TRBD2 | TRBV4-3 | TGCGCCAGCAGCCTAGGGACTAGCGGCACCTACGAGCAGTACTTC | CASSLGTSGTYEQYF
- | TRBJ2-7 | TRBD2 | TRBV27 | TGTGCCAGCAGTTTAAGCGGGGGGCTGGTGTACGAGCAGTACTTC | CASSLSGGLVYEQYF
- | TRBJ1-1 | TRBD1 | TRBV9 | TGTGCCAGCAGCGTCTTATCCTCCCAGGGGGTCAGCACTGAAGCTTTCTTT | CASSVLSSQGVSTEAFF
- | TRBJ2-7 | TRBD2 | TRBV5-1 | TGCGCCAGCAGCTTGGGACTAGCGGGAGACGAGCAGTACTTC | CASSLGLAGDEQYF
- | TRBJ1-2 | - | TRBV19 | TGTGCCAGTAGTGGTGGCGGCTTCCGAGTCTATGGCTACACCTTC | CASSGGGFRVYGYTF
- | TRBJ2-7 | TRBD1 | TRBV15 | TGTGCCACCAGCAGAGGGGGGACAGCTTCCTACGAGCAGTACTTC | CATSRGGTASYEQYF
- | TRBJ2-7 | - | TRBV30 | TGTGCCTGGAAAAGCGATCACTACGAGCAGTACTTC | CAWKSDHYEQYF
- | TRBJ1-5 | - | TRBV28 | TGTGCCAGCAGTTCCTTAATAGACAGGACCGGTAGCAATCAGCCCCAGCATTTT | CASSSLIDRTGSNQPQHF